The sample holds a few counts of the clone carrying this TCR beta chain. This specimen comes from a study of T cells of healthy individuals. TCRdb re-derived calls from the 5' RACE reads in MiXCR, one entry per CDR3 protein. The profile shows fewer than 75,000 distinct CDR3 sequences, around 15% of them singletons. Deletions cut 0 bases from V and 3 bases from J, with 7 bases between. CDR3 length: 13 residues. The germline CDR1 and CDR2 sequences are SGHRS and YFSETQ. The receptor comes from a human donor in good health. This chain connects TRBV5-1 to TRBJ2-7, with D uncertain. CDR3 sequence reads: CASSLVASYEQYF. CDR3 nucleotides: TGCGCCAGCAGCTTGGTAGCTAGCTACGAGCAGTACTTC.